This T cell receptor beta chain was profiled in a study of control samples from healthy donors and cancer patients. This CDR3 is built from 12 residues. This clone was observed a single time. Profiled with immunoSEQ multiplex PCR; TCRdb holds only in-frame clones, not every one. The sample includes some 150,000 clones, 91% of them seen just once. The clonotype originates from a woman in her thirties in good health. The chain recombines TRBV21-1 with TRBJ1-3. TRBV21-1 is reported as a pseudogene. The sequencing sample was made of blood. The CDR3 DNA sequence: TGTGCCAGCGGCGGGGCAGGAAACACCATATATTTT. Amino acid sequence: CASGGAGNTIYF.